The source of this TCR beta chain is a study of long-term antiretroviral therapy in people with HIV. Study results and limitations: Every time point showed a repertoire led by clones expanded before ART. ART adherence, viral resistance and therapy changes went unrecorded. It was observed that HIV repertoires exhibited narrower CDR3 length ranges than controls.

Trimming removed 8 bases from V and 5 bases from J, with 9 bases in between. Germline CDR1 reads MNHEY; CDR2 reads SVGAGI. The CDR3 has 12 residues. On this clone itself: Its cognate antigen is unknown.

Investigators performed immunoSEQ version v3.0 at survey level. Sequencing of each sample targeted about 35,000-50,000 T-cell genomes. Only in-frame clones appear in the TCRdb table, and some are missing; sequencing was by immunoSEQ multiplex PCR. This table has approximately 16,000 clones, around 84% appearing once. This chain joins TRBV6-5 and TRBJ2-2, with D tentatively TRBD1 (5 bases). The sample in question was unsorted PBMCs, obtained 3.1 to 3.3 years after starting antiretroviral therapy. This clonotype was sampled from a woman in her thirties or forties with HIV. The CDR3 DNA reads TGTGCCAGCCTGGGGCCGACCGGGGAGCTGTTTTTT. Translated, it gives CASLGPTGELFF.